This entry features one T cell receptor beta chain sequence. Its target is not known. This sample is drawn from a study of PD-1 blockade in mismatch repair-deficient tumors. Using immunoSEQ multiplex PCR, the repertoire was profiled, and TCRdb retains in-frame clones only, with some absent. The repertoire consists of about 10,000 clones, with around 85% occurring once and the leading ten covering around 21%. With V trimmed by 0 bases and J by 12 bases, 11 bases remained unmatched. Germline values: CDR1 MGHRA, CDR2 YSYEKL. There are 15 residues in the CDR3. Documented time point: approximately 11-day in vitro stimulation with candidate neoantigen peptide 2. A roughly ten-day in vitro culture was run per each of several reactive peptides.

This chain connects TRBV4-1 to TRBJ2-1, with TRBD2 matching over 7 bases. The sequences come from cells cultured in vitro, collected from a patient treated with pembrolizumab. This clonotype originated in an adult with mismatch repair-deficient cancer. The CDR3, as DNA: TGCGCCAGCAGCCAAGATACGACTAGCCGTGCTTGGCAGTTCTTC. Its translation is CASSQDTTSRAWQFF.